This section outlines one T cell receptor beta chain sequence together with its context. This specimen comes from a study of cytomegalovirus exposure and HLA in healthy donors. 13 Jbeta primers and 60 Vbeta primers were used for the PCR. The assay was immunoSEQ multiplex PCR, and TCRdb's table has in-frame clones only and misses some. Here the sample spans about 180,000 clones, around three quarters being singletons. This CDR3 region has 13 residues. The germline V and J ends were trimmed by 5 bases and 1 base, with 8 bases remaining between them. In germline, CDR1 is MGHDK, CDR2 SYGVNS. The V and J genes are TRBV25-1 and TRBJ2-5; D unresolved. The clonotype was recovered from a woman in her 30s in good health and CMV-seronegative. Sequencing was performed on PBMCs. The CDR3 DNA reads as TGTGCCAGCAGTACAGTTTTCCAAGAGACCCAGTACTTC. Its translation: CASSTVFQETQYF. Looking up the rest from reference TRBV25-1 and TRBJ2-5 gives the full variable domain: EADIYQTPRYLVIGTGKKITLECSQTMGHDKMYWYQQDPGMELHLIHYSYGVNSTEKGDLSSESTVSRIRTEHFPLTLESARPSHTSQYLCASSTVFQETQYFGPGTRLLVL.